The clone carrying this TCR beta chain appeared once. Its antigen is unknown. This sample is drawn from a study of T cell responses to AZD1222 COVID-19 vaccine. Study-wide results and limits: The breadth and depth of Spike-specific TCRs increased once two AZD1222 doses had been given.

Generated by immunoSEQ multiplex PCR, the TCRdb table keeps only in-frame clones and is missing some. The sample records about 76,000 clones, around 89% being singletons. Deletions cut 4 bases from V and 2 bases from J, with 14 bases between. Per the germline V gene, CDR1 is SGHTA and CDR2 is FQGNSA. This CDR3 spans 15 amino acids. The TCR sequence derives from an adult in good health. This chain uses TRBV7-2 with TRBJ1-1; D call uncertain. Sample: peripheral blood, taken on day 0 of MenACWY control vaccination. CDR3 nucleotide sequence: TGTGCCAGCAGCTCTGAATTTTTTGATAACACTGAAGCTTTCTTT. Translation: CASSSEFFDNTEAFF.